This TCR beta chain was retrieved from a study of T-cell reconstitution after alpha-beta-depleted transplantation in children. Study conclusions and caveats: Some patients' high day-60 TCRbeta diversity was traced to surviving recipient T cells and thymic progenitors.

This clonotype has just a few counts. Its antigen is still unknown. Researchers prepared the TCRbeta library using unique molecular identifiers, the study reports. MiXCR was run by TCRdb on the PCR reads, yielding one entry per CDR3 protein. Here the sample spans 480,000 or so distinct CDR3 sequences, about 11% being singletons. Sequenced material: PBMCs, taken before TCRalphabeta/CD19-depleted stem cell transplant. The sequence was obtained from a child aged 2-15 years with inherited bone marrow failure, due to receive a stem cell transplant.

The CDR3 DNA reads TGTGCCAGCAGCTCACACGGGTGGGGAGGTAACTACGAGCAGTACTTC. Protein: CASSSHGWGGNYEQYF. This chain links TRBV7-8 with TRBJ2-7; possibly TRBD2 for D (6 bases). Trimming shortened V by 4 bases and J by 3 bases, and 19 bases separated the two germline ends. This CDR3 contains 16 residues. The germline V gene has CDR1 SGHVS and CDR2 FQNEAQ. The full variable domain, rest sourced from reference TRBV7-8 and TRBJ2-7, is GAGVSQSPRYKVAKRGQDVALRCDPISGHVSLFWYQQALGQGPEFLTYFQNEAQLDKSGLPSDRFFAERPEGSVSTLKIQRTQQEDSAVYLCASSSHGWGGNYEQYFGPGTRLTVT.